These 19 T cell receptor beta chains originate from one sample sequenced in a study of T cell changes during pregnancy in multiple sclerosis. Produced via immunoSEQ multiplex PCR; TCRdb's table is partial and in-frame only. Of 65,000 to 90,000 clones listed, around 90% were seen once; the top ten hold about 0.3%. Sequenced here: CD4+ T cells from peripheral blood mononuclear cells, sampled after pregnancy. These receptors originate from a female donor with multiple sclerosis, enrolled in a pregnancy study.

This clone was seen only once. In DNA, the CDR3 is TGTGCCAGCAGCTTAGGGGGCGTTCTCGGGGAGCTGTTTTTT. Amino acid sequence: CASSLGGVLGELFF. V and J are TRBV11-3 and TRBJ2-2, with D tentatively TRBD1 (5 bases). V was shortened by 1 base and J by 7 bases, with 10 bases between the two germline ends. Per germline, CDR1 SGHNT and CDR2 YENEEA. The CDR3 length is 14 residues.

V gene TRBV5-6 combines with J gene TRBJ1-2; D is ambiguous. The CDR3 runs to 14 residues. The V end lost 7 bases, the J end lost 2 bases, and 15 bases lay between the germline ends. Looked up from germline, CDR1 is SGHDT and CDR2 is YYEEEE. Here the CDR3 reads CASELGSYNYGYTF. CDR3 nucleotides: TGTGCCAGCGAGCTTGGGAGTTACAACTATGGCTACACCTTC.

V gene TRBV7-9 combines with J gene TRBJ2-3; unclear D gene. Germline V gives CDR1 SEHNR, CDR2 FQNEAQ (reference sequence). The V end was cut by 7 bases, the J end by 2 bases, with 19 bases between. The CDR3 extends over 16 amino acids. The CDR3 nucleotides read TGTGCCAGCACCCCCTCACAAGACTCCTACACAGATACGCAGTATTTT. It translates to CASTPSQDSYTDTQYF.

The chain joins TRBV10-3 to TRBJ1-6; D may be TRBD1 (6 bases). This CDR3 comprises 14 residues. CDR1 is ENHRY and CDR2 is SYGVKD in the germline V gene. The ends were cut back, 9 bases at V and 10 bases at J, with 19 bases in the middle. CDR3 amino acids: CAIQQGLGPSPLHF. For the CDR3, the DNA is TGTGCCATACAACAGGGATTGGGCCCCTCACCCCTCCACTTT.

The table lists this clone with a count of one. For the CDR3, the DNA is TGCGCCAGCAGTTTGCCGGGACTAGCGGATAACTCCTACGAGCAGTACTTC. Protein product: CASSLPGLADNSYEQYF. This sequence joins TRBV5-1 and TRBJ2-7; 11 bases are a match to TRBD2. The CDR3 runs to 17 residues. Germline loops: CDR1 SGHRS, CDR2 YFSETQ. With 5 bases clipped from V and 0 bases from J, the junction kept 10 bases outside the gene matches.

V usage is TRBV5-4 and J usage is TRBJ1-1; perhaps TRBD1 as D (6 bases). Germline V gene lookup returns CDR1 SGHNT and CDR2 YYREEE (reference sequence). With 2 bases removed from V and 1 base from J, the gap between germline ends came to 9 bases. The CDR3 is 14 amino acids. DNA of the CDR3: TGTGCCAGCAGCTTCAGGGGTGGGAACACTGAAGCTTTCTTT. Translating gives CASSFRGGNTEAFF.

This clone was detected once. The rearrangement links TRBV6-5 to TRBJ1-2, with 8 bases fitting TRBD1. Germline V lookup: CDR1 MNHEY, CDR2 SVGAGI. The V and J ends lost 6 bases and 8 bases, in that order; junction bases with no gene match: 14. The CDR3 contains 15 residues. The CDR3, as DNA: TGTGCCAGCAGAACTCAAACCAGGGGGCGTGGAGGCTACACCTTC. Translated: CASRTQTRGRGGYTF.

The chain employs TRBV28 and TRBJ2-7; a weak D match, TRBD1 (6 bases). The CDR3 consists of 16 residues. Trimming stripped 3 bases from V and 2 bases from J, with 17 bases between. Germline-derived CDR1 and CDR2 are MDHEN and SYDVKM. Here the CDR3 DNA reads TGTGCCAGCAGTTTCCCCGGACAGCAGATCCCCTACGAGCAGTACTTC. Protein sequence: CASSFPGQQIPYEQYF.

The chain is built from TRBV2 and TRBJ1-4; TRBD1 matches 7 bases. V lost 7 bases and J lost 0; bases outside the gene matches: 5. CDR3 length equals 15 residues. The germline gives CDR1 SNHLY, CDR2 FYNNEI. This CDR3 is CASTGQAATNEKLFF. The CDR3 nucleotides read TGTGCCAGCACAGGACAGGCTGCAACTAATGAAAAACTGTTTTTT. The full variable domain, rest sourced from reference TRBV2 and TRBJ1-4, is EPEVTQTPSHQVTQMGQEVILRCVPISNHLYFYWYRQILGQKVEFLVSFYNNEISEKSEIFDDQFSVERPDGSNFTLKIRSTKLEDSAMYFCASTGQAATNEKLFFGSGTQLSVL.

The chain uses TRBV19 and TRBJ1-1; D not certain. CDR3 length: 11 amino acids. CDR1 is LNHDA and CDR2 is SQIVND in the germline V gene (reference sequence). V shed 4 bases and J shed 4 bases, with 4 bases lying between them. CDR3 sequence (DNA): TGTGCCAGTAGTACCGTCACTGAAGCTTTCTTT. This translates into CASSTVTEAFF.

The chain joins TRBV28 to TRBJ2-7; perhaps TRBD2 as D (5 bases). With 5 bases removed from V and 5 bases from J, the gap between germline ends came to 16 bases. The length of the CDR3 is 14 residues. Germline values: CDR1 MDHEN, CDR2 SYDVKM. The CDR3 sequence is CASSRLLGTDEQYF. The DNA of the CDR3 is TGTGCCAGCAGTCGCCTACTAGGTACGGACGAGCAGTACTTC.

This chain joins TRBV28 and TRBJ1-2; 9 bases match TRBD1. The J segment lost 4 bases and the V segment lost 6 bases, leaving 9 bases of the junction unmatched. The CDR3 is made up of 15 amino acids. The V gene's germline CDR1 is MDHEN and CDR2 SYDVKM. CDR3 nucleotides: TGTGCCAGCAGATCGACAGGGGGGATTGTCTATGGCTACACCTTC. Amino acid sequence: CASRSTGGIVYGYTF.

The V gene is TRBV6-6, the J gene TRBJ1-5; D remains ambiguous. Germline lookup yields CDR1 MNHNY and CDR2 SVGAGI (reference sequence). Trimming stripped 3 bases from V and 3 bases from J, with 3 bases between. CDR3 length: 12 residues. DNA for the CDR3: TGTGCCAGCAGTTATAACAATCAGCCCCAGCATTTT. Amino acid sequence: CASSYNNQPQHF.

The J gene is TRBJ2-5, the V gene TRBV5-1, with TRBD2 matching over 15 bases. The V segment lost 4 bases and the J segment 2 bases; nucleotides outside the gene matches: 3. CDR1 and CDR2 from the germline V gene are SGHRS and YFSETQ. The CDR3 totals 16 residues. The CDR3 DNA follows: TGCGCCAGCAGCCCCGGACTAGCGGGGGGGCAAGAGACCCAGTACTTC. Amino acid sequence: CASSPGLAGGQETQYF.

The chain is built from TRBV2 and TRBJ2-7; D is perhaps TRBD2 (6 bases). Germline V gene sequence: CDR1 SNHLY, CDR2 FYNNEI. The V gene lost 4 bases and the J gene lost 3 bases, with 10 bases spanning the gap. CDR3 length equals 13 residues. CDR3 in amino acids: CASSVGLIYEQYF. The CDR3 nucleotides are TGTGCCAGCAGTGTTGGACTAATCTACGAGCAGTACTTC.

The gene calls are TRBV10-3 and TRBJ1-2; a weak D match, TRBD1 (5 bases). The CDR3 sequence is 14 residues long. Germline assignment: CDR1 ENHRY and CDR2 SYGVKD. Between the trimmed V and J ends, which lost 2 bases and 5 bases, there was a span of 12 bases. The CDR3 is CAISEDSLRYGYTF. The CDR3 DNA is TGTGCCATCAGTGAGGACAGCCTTAGGTATGGCTACACCTTC.

The rearrangement uses TRBV6-5 and TRBJ2-7; 7 bases match TRBD1. This CDR3 has 14 amino acids. Germline V CDR1 and CDR2: MNHEY, SVGAGI. Losses at the gene ends were 6 bases for V and 7 bases for J; bases not matched to a gene: 12. CDR3 sequence reads: CASRPIPRGLEQYF. The DNA for the CDR3 is TGTGCCAGCAGACCGATCCCGAGGGGGCTAGAGCAGTACTTC.

This chain joins TRBV5-4 and TRBJ2-3; weak D call: TRBD2 (5 bases). With 0 bases removed from V and 0 bases from J, the gap between germline ends came to 11 bases. The CDR3 has 16 amino acids. The germline V gene encodes CDR1 SGHNT and CDR2 YYREEE (reference sequence). CDR3 amino acids: CASSLESGVSTDTQYF. The CDR3 nucleotides read TGTGCCAGCAGCTTGGAGTCCGGGGTTAGCACAGATACGCAGTATTTT.

The chain carries TRBV6-6 and TRBJ2-7, with D possibly TRBD1 on 5 matching bases. The CDR3 is 12 residues long. Germline V gives CDR1 MNHNY, CDR2 SVGAGI (reference sequence). Trimming removed 5 bases from V and 4 bases from J, with 9 bases in between. CDR3 DNA sequence: TGTGCCAGCAGTGTGACAGAGTACGAGCAGTACTTC. This encodes CASSVTEYEQYF.